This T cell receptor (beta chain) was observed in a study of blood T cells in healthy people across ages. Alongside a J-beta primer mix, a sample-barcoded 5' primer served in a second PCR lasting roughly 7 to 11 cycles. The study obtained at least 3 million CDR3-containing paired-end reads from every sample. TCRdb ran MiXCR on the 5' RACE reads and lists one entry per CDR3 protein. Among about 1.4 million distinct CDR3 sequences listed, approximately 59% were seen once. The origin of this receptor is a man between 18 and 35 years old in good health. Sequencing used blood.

This CDR3 reads CASSYSSSGTDLETQYF. In DNA form, the CDR3 reads TGTGCCAGCAGTTACTCGTCTTCAGGGACTGACTTAGAGACCCAGTACTTC. The chain recombines TRBV6-2 or TRBV6-3 with TRBJ2-5, with D maybe TRBD2 (6 bases). Looked up from germline, CDR1 is MNHEY and CDR2 is SVGEGT. Trimming cost V 0 bases and J 4 bases, with 18 bases left between them. The CDR3 is 17 residues long.